The rows below give T cell receptor beta chains drawn from one sample of a study of siplizumab effects on memory and regulatory T cells. Profiling relied on immunoSEQ multiplex PCR, and the TCRdb table lists in-frame clones only, not all of them. The data show roughly 62,000 clones, 90% to 95% seen once. Source material: CD8+ T cells sorted from blood. These TCRs come from a human donor in good health. CDR3s include the opening cysteine and the closing phenylalanine or tryptophan. D genes are given only for firm matches. The listing skips clone size in some rows; elsewhere it reads once, few, many or a size class.

>TRBJ2-7|-|TRBV29-1|-
TGCAGCGGCCGGACGAGATACTACGAGCAGTACTTC
CSGRTRYYEQYF
>TRBJ2-2|medium-sized|TRBV29-1|-
TGCAGCGTGTTCTTGGACCGGGCGCCCGGGGAGCTGTTTTTT
CSVFLDRAPGELFF
>TRBJ2-4|-|TRBV6-5|TRBD2
TGTGCCAGCCAGGGAGGGAGCGGGAACATTCAGTACTTC
CASQGGSGNIQYF
>TRBJ2-3|-|TRBV4-2|TRBD2
TGTGCCAGCAGCCAGGAAATGGGGGGGTCGGCCACAGATACGCAGTATTTT
CASSQEMGGSATDTQYF
>TRBJ1-1|-|TRBV30|TRBD1
TGTGCCTGGAGGGACAGGGGGACGGGGAACACTGAAGCTTTCTTT
CAWRDRGTGNTEAFF
>TRBJ2-1|-|TRBV7-6|TRBD2
TGTGCCAGCAGCTCCTCGGGACTAGAAGGGTGGAATGAGCAGTTCTTC
CASSSSGLEGWNEQFF
>TRBJ1-2|-|TRBV27|TRBD1
TGTGCCAGCAGTTTCCTTGGGACAGTAAACTATGGCTACACCTTC
CASSFLGTVNYGYTF
>TRBJ1-4|-|TRBV7-9|-
TGTGCCAGCAGCTTATTTCAGCCCAATGAAAAACTGTTTTTT
CASSLFQPNEKLFF
>TRBJ2-5|-|TRBV9|-
TGTGCCAGCAGCGTAGAGTTGGAAGAGACCCAGTACTTC
CASSVELEETQYF
>TRBJ2-1|-|TRBV27|TRBD2
TGTGCCAGCAGTTTGGGAGGGAATGAGCAGTTCTTC
CASSLGGNEQFF